These 18 T cell receptor beta chains were sequenced from one sample in a study of blood T cell repertoires in COVID-19. The assay was immunoSEQ multiplex PCR, and TCRdb's table has in-frame clones only and misses some. The data show tens of thousands of clones, 85% to 95% seen once. The material sequenced was peripheral blood. The receptors here all came from a human donor with active COVID-19. The donor label of this sample is uncertain.

This chain links TRBV23-1 with TRBJ2-7; 10 bases are shared with TRBD1. TRBV23-1 is labeled an ORF, and its function is uncertain. The CDR3 contains 16 residues. Germline trimming cut 6 bases from V and 5 bases from J; bases unmatched to any gene: 13. The CDR3 DNA follows: TGCGCCAGCAGGCAGGCCCGGGACAGGGGATCCCACGAGCAGTACTTC. It is translated as CASRQARDRGSHEQYF.

This chain links TRBV10-3 with TRBJ1-5; maybe TRBD1 (5 bases). V shed 3 bases and J shed 3 bases, with 9 bases lying between them. The CDR3 is 14 amino acids. Germline values: CDR1 ENHRY, CDR2 SYGVKD. CDR3 sequence (DNA): TGTGCCATCAGTGAAGCGGGGGACAATCAGCCCCAGCATTTT. Amino acid sequence: CAISEAGDNQPQHF.

This chain connects TRBV27 to TRBJ2-3, with 7 bases lining up with TRBD2. Trimming removed 3 bases from V and 2 bases from J; junction bases left unmatched: 2. This CDR3 is built from 14 residues. The germline V gene encodes CDR1 MNHEY and CDR2 SMNVEV (reference sequence). The CDR3 here is CASSLSGTTDTQYF. Written as DNA, the CDR3 is TGTGCCAGCAGTTTGAGCGGGACCACAGATACGCAGTATTTT.

V and J are TRBV11-2 and TRBJ2-1; perhaps TRBD1 as D (6 bases). V lost 6 bases to trimming and J lost 3 bases, with 15 bases between them. This CDR3 contains 15 residues. Germline loops: CDR1 SGHAT, CDR2 FQNNGV. The CDR3: CASRPRQEYYNEQFF. Written as DNA, the CDR3 is TGTGCCAGCAGACCTCGACAGGAATACTACAATGAGCAGTTCTTC. Full variable domain (missing parts from reference TRBV11-2 and TRBJ2-1): EAGVAQSPRYKIIEKRQSVAFWCNPISGHATLYWYQQILGQGPKLLIQFQNNGVVDDSQLPKDRFSAERLKGVDSTLKIQPAKLEDSAVYLCASRPRQEYYNEQFFGPGTRLTVL.

The genes are TRBV2 and TRBJ2-5, with D maybe TRBD1 (6 bases). Trimming took 4 bases from V and 4 from J, leaving 7 bases between them. This CDR3 comprises 12 residues. Germline V CDR1 and CDR2: SNHLY, FYNNEI. The CDR3 nucleotides are TGTGCCAGCAGTGCAGGGGCAGAGACCCAGTACTTC. It codes for CASSAGAETQYF.

V is TRBV5-1 and J is TRBJ1-2, with 7 bases lining up with TRBD1. Germline values: CDR1 SGHRS, CDR2 YFSETQ. This CDR3 is built from 15 residues. J lost 3 bases, V lost 3 bases, and 8 bases had no gene match. The CDR3 bases are TGCGCCAGCAGCTCCACGGGGACAGACGACTATGGCTACACCTTC. It encodes CASSSTGTDDYGYTF.

J is TRBJ2-7 and V is TRBV2; the match to TRBD2 covers 7 bases. Per the germline V gene, CDR1 is SNHLY and CDR2 is FYNNEI. V was pared by 5 bases and J by 4 bases, with 11 bases of the junction left unmatched. This CDR3 has 15 amino acids. In DNA, the CDR3 is TGTGCCAGCAGTAGTGGGGGGGGATGGGGATACGAGCAGTACTTC. Translated: CASSSGGGWGYEQYF. Full variable domain (remainder filled in from reference TRBV2 and TRBJ2-7): EPEVTQTPSHQVTQMGQEVILRCVPISNHLYFYWYRQILGQKVEFLVSFYNNEISEKSEIFDDQFSVERPDGSNFTLKIRSTKLEDSAMYFCASSSGGGWGYEQYFGPGTRLTVT.

This chain uses TRBV6-6 with TRBJ2-7; TRBD2 is a possible D gene (5 bases). The length of the CDR3 is 12 residues. The germline gives CDR1 MNHNY, CDR2 SVGAGI (reference sequence). V lost 6 bases and J lost 6, with 12 bases in between. The CDR3 reads CASRLVKGEQYF. DNA for the CDR3: TGTGCCAGCAGACTAGTCAAGGGCGAGCAGTACTTC.

CDR3 DNA sequence: TGCGCCAGCAGCTTGGGACTACCCTACGAGCAGTACTTC. Its translation is CASSLGLPYEQYF. The chain is built from TRBV5-1 and TRBJ2-7, with TRBD2 as a possible D gene (5 bases). Germline V gene lookup returns CDR1 SGHRS and CDR2 YFSETQ. The CDR3 contains 13 residues. V lost 0 bases and J lost 2, with 6 bases in between.

This chain uses TRBV27 with TRBJ1-2, with no clear D. CDR1 and CDR2 from the germline V gene are MNHEY and SMNVEV (reference sequence). The CDR3 is 15 residues long. V dropped 0 bases and J dropped 1 base, with 9 bases sitting between them. The CDR3 sequence is CASSLSTRYNYGYTF. CDR3 coding DNA: TGTGCCAGCAGTTTATCGACCAGGTATAACTATGGCTACACCTTC.

This rearrangement joins TRBV7-6 to TRBJ1-4, with a possible D match to TRBD1 (5 bases). V was trimmed by 5 bases and J by 8 bases, leaving 21 bases between them. The CDR3 has 16 residues. The germline V gene has CDR1 SGHVS and CDR2 FNYEAQ. CDR3: CASSPMTDKRGEKLFF. CDR3 nucleotide sequence: TGTGCCAGCAGCCCCATGACAGACAAGCGGGGGGAAAAACTGTTTTTT.

The chain combines TRBV18 with TRBJ1-2, with 12 bases matching TRBD1. V dropped 1 base and J dropped 4; count of bases not matched to a gene: 7. CDR1 KGHSH and CDR2 LQKENI come from the germline V gene. The CDR3 spans 17 residues. CDR3: CASSPQGQGASAYGYTF. The CDR3, as DNA: TGTGCCAGCTCACCACAGGGACAGGGGGCCTCTGCCTATGGCTACACCTTC.

A note on this clone: The junction differs from germline at one of its ends, possibly a read error. J is TRBJ2-1 and V is TRBV7-7, with TRBD1 matching over 8 bases. Germline CDR1 SSHAT, CDR2 FNYEAQ (reference sequence). CDR3 size: 15 residues. The CDR3, as DNA: TGTGCTAGCAGCTTCGGACAGGGCCTTGGAAATGAGCAGTTCTTC. Amino acids: CASSFGQGLGNEQFF.

This rearrangement joins TRBV6-8 to TRBJ2-3; 10 nucleotides match TRBD2. V lost 6 bases, J lost 4 bases, and 19 bases stayed unmatched. Per the germline V gene, CDR1 is MNHGY and CDR2 is SAAAGT. This CDR3 is 19 amino acids long. The CDR3 DNA follows: TGTGCCAGCAGCCCCGGGGGAAAGCGGGGGGGAACCGACCCAGATACGCAGTATTTT. Its translation is CASSPGGKRGGTDPDTQYF.

J is TRBJ2-7 and V is TRBV6-2 or TRBV6-3; 9 bases align to TRBD2. CDR1 and CDR2 from the germline V gene are MNHEY and SVGEGT. The length of the CDR3 is 15 residues. V was clipped by 6 bases and J by 1 base; unmatched bases: 7. CDR3 bases: TGTGCCAGCAGCCTGACTAGCGGACCTTCCTACGAGCAGTACTTC. This gives the protein CASSLTSGPSYEQYF.

The chain couples TRBV4-1 to TRBJ1-2, with D possibly TRBD1 on 6 matching bases. Trimming removed 1 base from V and 5 bases from J, with 20 bases in between. The CDR3 is 17 amino acids. The germline gives CDR1 MGHRA, CDR2 YSYEKL. CDR3 sequence: CASSQGGGGRLNYGYTF. Written as DNA, the CDR3 is TGCGCCAGCAGCCAAGGAGGGGGGGGGCGACTCAATTATGGCTACACCTTC.

CDR3 DNA: TGTGCCAGCAGTTGGACGACTAGCGGGAACGAGCAGTACTTC. Translating it yields CASSWTTSGNEQYF. This chain joins TRBV6-5 and TRBJ2-7, with 11 bases fitting TRBD2. The V and J ends lost 4 bases and 5 bases, in that order; junction bases with no gene match: 4. This CDR3 is 14 amino acids long. Germline V gene sequence: CDR1 MNHEY, CDR2 SVGAGI.

This sequence joins TRBV2 and TRBJ2-7; D is uncertain. Trimming took off 0 bases at V and 1 base at J, with 10 bases between the two ends. The CDR3 runs to 15 residues. The germline V gene has CDR1 SNHLY and CDR2 FYNNEI. The CDR3 DNA is TGTGCCAGCAGTGAAGCTGGTAGACAATCCTACGAGCAGTACTTC. It yields the protein CASSEAGRQSYEQYF.